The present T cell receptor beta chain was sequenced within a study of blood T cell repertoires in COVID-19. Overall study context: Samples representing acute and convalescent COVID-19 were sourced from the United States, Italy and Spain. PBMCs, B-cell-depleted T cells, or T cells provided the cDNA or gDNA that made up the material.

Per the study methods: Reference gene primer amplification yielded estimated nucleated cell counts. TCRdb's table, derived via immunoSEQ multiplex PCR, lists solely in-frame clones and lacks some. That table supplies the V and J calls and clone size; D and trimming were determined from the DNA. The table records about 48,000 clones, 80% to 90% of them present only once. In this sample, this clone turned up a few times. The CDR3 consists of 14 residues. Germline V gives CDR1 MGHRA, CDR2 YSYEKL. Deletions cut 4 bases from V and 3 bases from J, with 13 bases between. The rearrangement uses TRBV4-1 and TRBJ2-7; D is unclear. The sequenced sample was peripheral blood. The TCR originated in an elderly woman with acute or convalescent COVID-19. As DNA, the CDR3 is TGCGCCAGCAGCCCGTCCACAAATGTCTACGAGCAGTACTTC. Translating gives CASSPSTNVYEQYF.